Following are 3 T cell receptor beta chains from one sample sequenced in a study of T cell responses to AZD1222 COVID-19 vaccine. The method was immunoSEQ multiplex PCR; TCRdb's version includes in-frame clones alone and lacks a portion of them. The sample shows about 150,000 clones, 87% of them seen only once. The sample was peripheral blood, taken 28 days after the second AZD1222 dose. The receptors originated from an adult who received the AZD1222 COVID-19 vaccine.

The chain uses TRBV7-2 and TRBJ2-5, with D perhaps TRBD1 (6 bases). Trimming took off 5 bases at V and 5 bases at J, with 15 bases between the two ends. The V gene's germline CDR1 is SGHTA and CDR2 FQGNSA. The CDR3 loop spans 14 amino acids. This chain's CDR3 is CASSLPTGQETQYF. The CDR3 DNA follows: TGTGCCAGCAGCCTTCCCACAGGGCAGGAGACCCAGTACTTC.

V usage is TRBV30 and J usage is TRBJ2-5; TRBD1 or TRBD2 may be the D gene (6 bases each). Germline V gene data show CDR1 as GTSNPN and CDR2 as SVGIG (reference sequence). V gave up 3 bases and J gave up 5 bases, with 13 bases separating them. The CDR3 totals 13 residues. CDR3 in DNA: TGTGCCTGGAGCCCGGGGGCAGGTGAGACCCAGTACTTC. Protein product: CAWSPGAGETQYF.

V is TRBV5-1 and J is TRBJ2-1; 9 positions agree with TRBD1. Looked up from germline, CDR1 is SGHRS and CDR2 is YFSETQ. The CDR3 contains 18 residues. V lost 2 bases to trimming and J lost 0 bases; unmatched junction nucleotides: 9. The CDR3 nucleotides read TGCGCCAGCAGCTTCATGACAGGGGGAGCGAGCTCCTACAATGAGCAGTTCTTC. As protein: CASSFMTGGASSYNEQFF.